The next 2 T cell receptor beta chains were all read from a single sample in a study of blood T cell repertoires in COVID-19. Assay used: immunoSEQ multiplex PCR; TCRdb lists only in-frame clones, some missing. The sample holds about 370,000 clones; 75% to 90% are singletons and the top ten take 1%. The sequencing input was PBMCs or T cells enriched from blood (not recorded which). The receptor set was obtained from a man between 18 and 29 years old who had recovered from COVID-19.

This chain uses TRBV5-1 with TRBJ2-1; D is perhaps TRBD1 (6 bases). The CDR3 loop spans 12 amino acids. The V end was cut by 3 bases, the J end by 8 bases, with 9 bases between. The V gene's germline CDR1 is SGHRS and CDR2 YFSETQ. The CDR3 sequence is CASSWSGDEQFF. The DNA of the CDR3 is TGCGCCAGCAGCTGGTCAGGGGATGAGCAGTTCTTC.

The chain combines TRBV5-3 with TRBJ1-5; 9 bases fit TRBD1. TRBV5-3 falls under the ORF class, with uncertain function. This CDR3 contains 15 residues. With V trimmed by 4 bases and J by 5 bases, 7 bases remained unmatched. The CDR3 DNA reads TGTGCCAGAAGCGCCGGACAGGGGCCGCATCAGCCCCAGCATTTT. Translation gives CARSAGQGPHQPQHF.